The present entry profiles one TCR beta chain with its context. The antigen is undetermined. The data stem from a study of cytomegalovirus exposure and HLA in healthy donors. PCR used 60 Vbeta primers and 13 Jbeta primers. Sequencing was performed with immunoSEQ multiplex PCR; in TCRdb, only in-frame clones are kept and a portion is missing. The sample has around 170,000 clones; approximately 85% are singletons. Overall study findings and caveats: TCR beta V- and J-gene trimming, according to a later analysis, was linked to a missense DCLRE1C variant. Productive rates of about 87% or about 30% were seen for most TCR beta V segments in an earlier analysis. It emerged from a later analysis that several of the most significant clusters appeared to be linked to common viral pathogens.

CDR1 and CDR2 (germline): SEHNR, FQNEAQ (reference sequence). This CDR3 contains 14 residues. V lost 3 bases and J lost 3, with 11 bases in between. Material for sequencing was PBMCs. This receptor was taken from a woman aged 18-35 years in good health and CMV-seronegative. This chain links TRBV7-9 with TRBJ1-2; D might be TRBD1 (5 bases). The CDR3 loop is CASSLADSYYGYTF. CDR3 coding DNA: TGTGCCAGCAGCTTGGCCGACAGCTACTATGGCTACACCTTC.